This TCR beta chain was profiled in a study of T cells in Graves' hyperthyroidism and ophthalmopathy. Across the whole study: Upon initial diagnosis and before any treatment, peripheral blood was collected.

Findings and limits, study-wide: Blood also contained most expanded thyroid clonotypes above 0.001.

Not enrolled were patients with uncontrolled infection, other autoimmune disease, pregnancy or lactation. Cells are PBMCs isolated from about 10 ml of fresh blood. Amplification yielded TCR beta CDR3 regions, with RNA transcripts as the source. The primer set for the first-round RT-PCR of the TCR CDR3 was HTBI. MiXCR was run by TCRdb on the multiplex PCR reads, yielding one entry per CDR3 protein. The repertoire consists of 200,000 to 250,000 distinct CDR3 sequences, with approximately 16% occurring once and the leading ten covering around 28%. This clonotype came up many times. Its specificity is not known. The CDR3 is 18 amino acids. The V and J ends lost 1 base and 3 bases, in that order; junction bases with no gene match: 8. In germline, CDR1 is SGHNT, CDR2 YENEEA.

Input material: blood. The rearrangement joins TRBV11-3 to TRBJ2-1, with 11 positions matching TRBD2. This clonotype was obtained from a woman aged 18 to 35 with Graves' ophthalmopathy. The CDR3 DNA sequence: TGTGCCAGCAGCTTAGGCTGGCTAGCGGGGGGTAGCTACAATGAGCAGTTCTTC. Its protein is CASSLGWLAGGSYNEQFF. Complete variable domain (other parts from reference TRBV11-3 and TRBJ2-1): EAGVVQSPRYKIIEKKQPVAFWCNPISGHNTLYWYLQNLGQGPELLIRYENEEAVDDSQLPKDRFSAERLKGVDSTLKIQPAELGDSAVYLCASSLGWLAGGSYNEQFFGPGTRLTVL.